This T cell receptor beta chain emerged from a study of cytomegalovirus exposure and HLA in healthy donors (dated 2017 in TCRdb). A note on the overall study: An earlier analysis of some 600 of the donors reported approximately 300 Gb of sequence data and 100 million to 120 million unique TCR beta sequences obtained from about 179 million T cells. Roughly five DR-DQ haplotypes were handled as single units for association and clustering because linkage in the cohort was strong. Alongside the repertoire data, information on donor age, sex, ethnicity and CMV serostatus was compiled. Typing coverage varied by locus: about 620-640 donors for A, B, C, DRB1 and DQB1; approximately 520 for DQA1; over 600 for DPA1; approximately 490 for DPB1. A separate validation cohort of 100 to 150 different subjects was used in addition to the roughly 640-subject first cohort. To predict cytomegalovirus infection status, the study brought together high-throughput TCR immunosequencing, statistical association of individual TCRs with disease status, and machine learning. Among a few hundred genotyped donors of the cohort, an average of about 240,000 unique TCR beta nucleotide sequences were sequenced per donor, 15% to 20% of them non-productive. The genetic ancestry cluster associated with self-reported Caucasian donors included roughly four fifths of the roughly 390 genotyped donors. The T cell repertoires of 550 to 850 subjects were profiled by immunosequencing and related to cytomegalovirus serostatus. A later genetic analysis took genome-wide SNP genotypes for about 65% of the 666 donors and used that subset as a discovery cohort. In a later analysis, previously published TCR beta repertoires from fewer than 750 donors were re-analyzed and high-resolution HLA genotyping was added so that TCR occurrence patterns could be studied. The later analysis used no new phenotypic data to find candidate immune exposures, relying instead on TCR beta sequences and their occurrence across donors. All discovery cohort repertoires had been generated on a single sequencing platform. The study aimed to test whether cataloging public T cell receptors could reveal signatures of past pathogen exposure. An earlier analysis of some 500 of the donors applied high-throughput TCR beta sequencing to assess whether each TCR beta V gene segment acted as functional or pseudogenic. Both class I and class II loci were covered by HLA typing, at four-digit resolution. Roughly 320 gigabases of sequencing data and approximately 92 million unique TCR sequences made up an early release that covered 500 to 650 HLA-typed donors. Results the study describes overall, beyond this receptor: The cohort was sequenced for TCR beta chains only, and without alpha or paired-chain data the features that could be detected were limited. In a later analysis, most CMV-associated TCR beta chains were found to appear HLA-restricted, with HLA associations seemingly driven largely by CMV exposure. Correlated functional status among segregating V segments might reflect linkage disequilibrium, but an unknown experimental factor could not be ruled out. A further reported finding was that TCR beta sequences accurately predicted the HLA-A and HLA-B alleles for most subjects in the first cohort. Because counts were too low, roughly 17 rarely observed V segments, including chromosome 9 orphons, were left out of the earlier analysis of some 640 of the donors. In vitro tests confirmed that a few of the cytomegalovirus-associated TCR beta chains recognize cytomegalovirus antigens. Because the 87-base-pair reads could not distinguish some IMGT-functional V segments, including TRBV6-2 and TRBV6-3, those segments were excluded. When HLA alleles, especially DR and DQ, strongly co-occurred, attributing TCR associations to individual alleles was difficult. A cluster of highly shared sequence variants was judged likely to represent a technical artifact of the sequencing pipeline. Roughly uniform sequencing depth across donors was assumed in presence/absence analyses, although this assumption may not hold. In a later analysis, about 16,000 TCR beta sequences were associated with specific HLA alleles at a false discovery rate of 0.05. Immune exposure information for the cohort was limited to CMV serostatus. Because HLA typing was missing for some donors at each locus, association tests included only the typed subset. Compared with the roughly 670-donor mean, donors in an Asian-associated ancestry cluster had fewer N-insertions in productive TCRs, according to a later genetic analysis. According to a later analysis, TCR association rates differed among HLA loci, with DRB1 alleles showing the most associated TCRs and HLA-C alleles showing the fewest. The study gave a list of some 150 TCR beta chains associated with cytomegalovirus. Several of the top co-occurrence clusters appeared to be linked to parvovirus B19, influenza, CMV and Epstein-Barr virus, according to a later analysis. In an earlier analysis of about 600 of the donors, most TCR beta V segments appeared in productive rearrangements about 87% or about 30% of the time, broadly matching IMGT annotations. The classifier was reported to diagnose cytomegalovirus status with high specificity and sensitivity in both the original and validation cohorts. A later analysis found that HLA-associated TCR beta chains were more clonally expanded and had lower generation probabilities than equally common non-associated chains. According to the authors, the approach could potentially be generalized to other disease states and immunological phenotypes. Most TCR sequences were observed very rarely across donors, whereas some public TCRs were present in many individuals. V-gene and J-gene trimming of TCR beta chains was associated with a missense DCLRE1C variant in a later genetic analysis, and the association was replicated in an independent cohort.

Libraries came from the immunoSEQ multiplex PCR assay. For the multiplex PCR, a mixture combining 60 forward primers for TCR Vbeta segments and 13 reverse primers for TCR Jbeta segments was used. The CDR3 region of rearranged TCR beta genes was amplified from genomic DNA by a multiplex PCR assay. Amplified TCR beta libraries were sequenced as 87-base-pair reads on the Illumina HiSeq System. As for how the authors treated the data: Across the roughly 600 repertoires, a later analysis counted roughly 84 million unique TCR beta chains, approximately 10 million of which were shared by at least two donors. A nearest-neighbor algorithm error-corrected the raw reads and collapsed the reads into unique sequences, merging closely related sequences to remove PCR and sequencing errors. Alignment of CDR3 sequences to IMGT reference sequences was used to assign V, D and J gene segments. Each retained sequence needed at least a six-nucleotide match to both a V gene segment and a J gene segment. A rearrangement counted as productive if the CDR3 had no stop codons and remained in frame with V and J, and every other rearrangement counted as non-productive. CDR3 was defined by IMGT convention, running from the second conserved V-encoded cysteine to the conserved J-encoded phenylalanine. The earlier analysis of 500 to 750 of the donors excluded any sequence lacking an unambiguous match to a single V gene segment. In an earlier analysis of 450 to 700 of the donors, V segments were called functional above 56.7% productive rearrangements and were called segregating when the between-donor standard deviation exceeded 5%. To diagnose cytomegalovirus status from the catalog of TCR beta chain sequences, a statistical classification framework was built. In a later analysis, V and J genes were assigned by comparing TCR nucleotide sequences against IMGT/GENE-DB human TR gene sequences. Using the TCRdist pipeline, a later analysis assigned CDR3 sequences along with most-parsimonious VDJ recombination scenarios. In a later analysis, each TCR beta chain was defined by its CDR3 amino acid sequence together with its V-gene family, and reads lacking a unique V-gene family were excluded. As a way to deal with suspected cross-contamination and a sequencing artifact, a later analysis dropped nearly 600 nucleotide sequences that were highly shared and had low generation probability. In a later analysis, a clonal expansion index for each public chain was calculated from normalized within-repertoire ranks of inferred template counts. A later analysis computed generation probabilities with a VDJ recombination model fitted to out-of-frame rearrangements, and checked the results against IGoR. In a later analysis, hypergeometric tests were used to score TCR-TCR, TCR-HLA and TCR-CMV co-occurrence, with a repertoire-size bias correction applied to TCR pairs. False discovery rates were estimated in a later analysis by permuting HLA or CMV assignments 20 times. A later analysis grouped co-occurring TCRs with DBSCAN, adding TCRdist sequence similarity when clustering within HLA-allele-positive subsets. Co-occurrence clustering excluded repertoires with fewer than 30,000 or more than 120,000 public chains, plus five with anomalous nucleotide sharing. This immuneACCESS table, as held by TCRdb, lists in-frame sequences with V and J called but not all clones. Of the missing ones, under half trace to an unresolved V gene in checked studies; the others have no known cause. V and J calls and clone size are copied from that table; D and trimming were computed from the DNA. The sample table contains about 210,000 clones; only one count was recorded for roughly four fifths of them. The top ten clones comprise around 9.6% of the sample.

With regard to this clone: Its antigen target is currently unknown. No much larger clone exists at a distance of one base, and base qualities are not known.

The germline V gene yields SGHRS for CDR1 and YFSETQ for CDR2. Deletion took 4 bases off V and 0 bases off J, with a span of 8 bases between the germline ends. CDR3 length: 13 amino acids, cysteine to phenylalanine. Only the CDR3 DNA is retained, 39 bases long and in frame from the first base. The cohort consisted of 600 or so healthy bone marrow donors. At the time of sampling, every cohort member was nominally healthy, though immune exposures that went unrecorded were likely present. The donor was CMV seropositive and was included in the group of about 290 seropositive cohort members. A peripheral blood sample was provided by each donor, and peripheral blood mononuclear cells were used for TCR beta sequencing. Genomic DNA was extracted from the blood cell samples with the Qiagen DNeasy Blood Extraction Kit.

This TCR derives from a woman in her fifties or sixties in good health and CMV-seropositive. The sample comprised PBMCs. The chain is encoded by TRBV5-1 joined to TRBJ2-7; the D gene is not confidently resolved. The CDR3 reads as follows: CASSITVSYEQYF. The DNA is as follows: TGCGCCAGCAGCATCACAGTCTCCTACGAGCAGTACTTC.